The 22 T cell receptor beta chains below come from one sample, sequenced in a study of cytomegalovirus exposure and HLA in healthy donors. PCR amplification relied on 60 Vbeta primers (plus 13 Jbeta primers). Sequenced by immunoSEQ multiplex PCR; TCRdb stores in-frame clones only, minus some. The repertoire holds about 140,000 clones, about 72% seen once, with 3.5% to 5% in the top ten. Material for sequencing was PBMCs. The receptors come from a man aged 60 to 69 in good health and CMV-seronegative.

This clone has just a few counts. The chain links TRBV4-2 to TRBJ2-5; 10 bases are a match to TRBD2. Germline lookup yields CDR1 LGHNA and CDR2 YNFKEQ. The CDR3 has 17 residues. J lost 5 bases, V lost 0 bases, and 9 bases had no gene match. The CDR3 loop is CASSQEHGLAGVETQYF. Here the CDR3 DNA reads TGTGCCAGCAGCCAAGAACACGGTCTAGCGGGAGTGGAGACCCAGTACTTC.

V and J are TRBV6-5 and TRBJ2-7; possibly TRBD1 for D (5 bases). This CDR3 is built from 13 residues. V lost 5 bases, J lost 7 bases, and 15 bases lay in between. Germline V gene lookup returns CDR1 MNHEY and CDR2 SVGAGI. CDR3: CASSRGRVGEQYF. In nucleotides, the CDR3 is TGTGCCAGCAGTAGGGGCAGGGTCGGGGAGCAGTACTTC.

V is TRBV2 and J is TRBJ2-3; weak D call: TRBD1 (6 bases). Deletions cut 1 base from V and 4 bases from J, with 15 bases between. The CDR3 extends over 16 amino acids. In germline, CDR1 is SNHLY, CDR2 FYNNEI. CDR3 bases: TGTGCCAGCAGTGAAGAGGGCAGGGGAACGGCAGATACGCAGTATTTT. Its protein product is CASSEEGRGTADTQYF.

V gene TRBV30 combines with J gene TRBJ2-7; 9 nucleotides agree with TRBD1. Germline CDR1 is GTSNPN and CDR2 is SVGIG (reference sequence). The CDR3 totals 15 residues. Trimming took 4 bases from V and 3 from J; bases not matched to a gene: 10. This CDR3 is CAWNRRTGVDYEQYF. The CDR3 nucleotides are TGTGCCTGGAATCGTCGGACAGGGGTGGACTACGAGCAGTACTTC.

The J gene is TRBJ2-7, the V gene TRBV4-2, with D possibly being TRBD2 (6 bases). V lost 0 bases and J lost 3, with 15 bases in between. Looked up from germline, CDR1 is LGHNA and CDR2 is YNFKEQ. The CDR3 is made up of 16 amino acids. The CDR3 DNA reads TGTGCCAGCAGCCAAGAGTCGCGGGGCCTTTACTACGAGCAGTACTTC. Amino acids: CASSQESRGLYYEQYF.

This clone has only one observation. This chain connects TRBV4-1 to TRBJ2-7; the D gene is possibly TRBD2 (5 bases). Germline CDR1 and CDR2: MGHRA and YSYEKL. The CDR3 sequence is 20 residues long. Trimming removed 0 bases at V and 0 bases at J, with 24 bases between. This chain's CDR3 is CASSQEAPTKMRELSYEQYF. CDR3 sequence (DNA): TGCGCCAGCAGCCAAGAGGCACCCACAAAGATGAGGGAACTCTCCTACGAGCAGTACTTC.

The CDR3 spells CAWSKGGTGAYEQYF. In nucleotides, the CDR3 is TGTGCCTGGAGCAAAGGGGGGACAGGGGCCTACGAGCAGTACTTC. The V gene is TRBV30, the J gene TRBJ2-7; 10 nucleotides agree with TRBD1. The CDR3 sequence is 15 residues long. V dropped 3 bases and J dropped 2; count of bases not matched to a gene: 7. CDR1 GTSNPN and CDR2 SVGIG come from the germline V gene (reference sequence).

The chain has TRBV5-4 and TRBJ1-2, with D perhaps TRBD1 (5 bases). The CDR3 has 11 amino acids. CDR1 and CDR2 from the germline V gene are SGHNT and YYREEE (reference sequence). Trimming took 2 bases from V and 7 from J, leaving 6 bases between them. This CDR3 reads CASSFGGGYTF. DNA for the CDR3: TGTGCCAGCAGCTTCGGGGGTGGCTACACCTTC.

The chain has TRBV30 and TRBJ2-7; TRBD1 agrees at 8 bases. The germline gives CDR1 GTSNPN, CDR2 SVGIG (reference sequence). Trimming cost V 8 bases and J 5 bases; bases outside gene matches: 11. This CDR3 contains 13 residues. The CDR3 here is CAQSRGPRHEQYF. The CDR3 nucleotides read TGTGCCCAGTCCAGGGGGCCTCGACACGAGCAGTACTTC.

This clone was observed a few times. The chain couples TRBV30 to TRBJ2-5, with D unresolved. The CDR3 length is 13 residues. CDR1 is GTSNPN, CDR2 SVGIG, per germline (reference sequence). The V gene lost 0 bases and the J gene lost 3 bases, with 8 bases spanning the gap. CDR3 coding DNA: TGTGCCTGGAGTGTAGAGTCCGAAGAGACCCAGTACTTC. Its protein product is CAWSVESEETQYF.

V usage is TRBV28 and J usage is TRBJ2-7; TRBD2 matches 14 bases. Germline lookup yields CDR1 MDHEN and CDR2 SYDVKM. V lost 6 bases to trimming and J lost 2 bases; unmatched junction nucleotides: 12. The CDR3 length is 18 residues. CDR3 protein: CASSWGLAGDRGAYEQYF. The CDR3 bases are TGTGCCAGCAGCTGGGGACTAGCGGGAGATCGGGGCGCCTACGAGCAGTACTTC.

The gene calls are TRBV28 and TRBJ2-2; no reliable D call. In germline, CDR1 is MDHEN, CDR2 SYDVKM. V was cut by 6 bases and J by 2 bases, with 13 bases left in between. The CDR3 consists of 15 residues. CDR3 nucleotide sequence: TGTGCCAGCAGCCCCCCGGCGGTCAACACCGGGGAGCTGTTTTTT. Translation gives CASSPPAVNTGELFF.

This rearrangement joins TRBV19 to TRBJ2-7; 7 nucleotides match TRBD1. Germline assignment: CDR1 LNHDA and CDR2 SQIVND (reference sequence). This CDR3 comprises 13 residues. Germline trimming cut 8 bases from V and 6 bases from J; bases unmatched to any gene: 10. CDR3 nucleotides: TGTGCCAGTGCGACAGGGTTGGAGGTCGAGCAGTACTTC. This codes for CASATGLEVEQYF.

The gene calls are TRBV30 and TRBJ1-2; possibly TRBD1 for D (5 bases). This CDR3 spans 14 amino acids. Germline V CDR1 and CDR2: GTSNPN, SVGIG (reference sequence). The V end lost 3 bases, the J end lost 0 bases, and 11 bases lay between the germline ends. The CDR3: CAWRTVPSNYGYTF. The CDR3 bases are TGTGCCTGGAGGACAGTCCCTTCTAACTATGGCTACACCTTC.

This clone was detected a few times. The rearrangement uses TRBV5-1 and TRBJ2-2, with 10 bases that match TRBD2. After removal of 6 bases from V and 5 bases from J, the junction contained 13 bases not matched to a gene. The germline gives CDR1 SGHRS, CDR2 YFSETQ. The CDR3 extends over 17 amino acids. The CDR3 protein is CASMREGRTSGTGELFF. The CDR3, as DNA: TGCGCCAGCATGAGGGAAGGGAGGACTAGCGGTACCGGGGAGCTGTTTTTT.

This chain connects TRBV19 to TRBJ2-2; TRBD1 agrees at 7 bases. The CDR3 length is 19 residues. Germline V gives CDR1 LNHDA, CDR2 SQIVND (reference sequence). J gave up 0 bases and V 6 bases, and 16 bases lay outside the gene matches. Here the CDR3 reads CASRILTLGQLSNTGELFF. The CDR3 DNA sequence: TGTGCCAGTAGGATTCTCACACTGGGACAGCTGTCGAACACCGGGGAGCTGTTTTTT.

The V gene is TRBV30, the J gene TRBJ1-2; D is ambiguous. Trimming cost V 5 bases and J 0 bases, with 7 bases left between them. The CDR3 sequence is 12 residues long. Germline V gene data show CDR1 as GTSNPN and CDR2 as SVGIG (reference sequence). The CDR3 loop is CAWRRSNYGYTF. CDR3 DNA: TGTGCCTGGCGCAGGTCTAACTATGGCTACACCTTC.

The chain uses TRBV28 and TRBJ2-1, with 11 positions matching TRBD1. CDR3 length equals 16 residues. Trimming cost V 3 bases and J 4 bases; bases outside gene matches: 5. In germline, CDR1 is MDHEN, CDR2 SYDVKM. The DNA of the CDR3 is TGTGCCAGCAGTTTTCTCGGGACAGGGGGTTACAATGAGCAGTTCTTC. Encoded protein: CASSFLGTGGYNEQFF. Drawing the rest from reference TRBV28 and TRBJ2-1, the complete variable domain is DVKVTQSSRYLVKRTGEKVFLECVQDMDHENMFWYRQDPGLGLRLIYFSYDVKMKEKGDIPEGYSVSREKKERFSLILESASTNQTSMYLCASSFLGTGGYNEQFFGPGTRLTVL.

There are a few counts of this clone. The rearrangement uses TRBV7-2 and TRBJ1-6; D gene ambiguous. Germline lookup yields CDR1 SGHTA and CDR2 FQGNSA. The CDR3 covers 19 residues. V dropped 2 bases and J dropped 10 bases, with 27 bases sitting between them. The CDR3 coding sequence is TGTGCCAGCAGCTTATTAAGCATATCGGGTCGAATGAAGCGATCACCCCTCCACTTT. This gives the protein CASSLLSISGRMKRSPLHF.

V gene TRBV5-1 combines with J gene TRBJ2-7, with D unclear. CDR3 length equals 13 residues. The V and J ends lost 3 bases and 0 bases respectively, with 7 bases between them. Germline lookup yields CDR1 SGHRS and CDR2 YFSETQ. The DNA of the CDR3 is TGCGCCAGCAGCTCCCTCAGCTCCTACGAGCAGTACTTC. Translating gives CASSSLSSYEQYF.

The V gene is TRBV5-1, the J gene TRBJ1-5, with a weak D call TRBD1 (5 bases). Germline CDR1 is SGHRS and CDR2 is YFSETQ. The CDR3 is made up of 15 amino acids. Trimming shortened V by 4 bases and J by 0 bases, and 11 bases separated the two germline ends. The CDR3 region has the DNA TGCGCCAGCAGCGCTTCGGGGGATAGCAATCAGCCCCAGCATTTT. Translated, it gives CASSASGDSNQPQHF.

The chain links TRBV11-3 to TRBJ2-7, with 9 bases that match TRBD1. This CDR3 has 15 amino acids. Trimming cost V 5 bases and J 2 bases; bases outside gene matches: 7. Germline assignment: CDR1 SGHNT and CDR2 YENEEA. CDR3 loop: CASSQEDRGPYEQYF. For the CDR3, the DNA is TGTGCCAGCAGCCAGGAGGACAGGGGACCCTACGAGCAGTACTTC.